This T cell receptor (beta chain) came from a study of T-cell reconstitution after alpha-beta-depleted transplantation in children. For TCRbeta, the library was prepared with unique molecular identifiers. TCRdb fed the PCR reads into MiXCR, producing one record per CDR3 protein. This sample has some 490,000 distinct CDR3 sequences, with roughly an eighth found just once. Specimen: PBMCs from the stem cell graft donor, collected from the stem cell graft. The clonotype originates from a human donor who donated a stem cell graft to a child with combined immunodeficiency.

CDR3 protein: CATRREGGNEQFF. The DNA of the CDR3 is TGTGCCACCAGGCGGGAGGGGGGCAATGAGCAGTTCTTC. This chain connects TRBV24-1 to TRBJ2-1; 9 bases align to TRBD2. This CDR3 has 13 amino acids. The junction had 3 bases not matched to a gene; V was cut back by 7 bases and J by 6 bases. The germline V gene encodes CDR1 KGHDR and CDR2 SFDVKD.